This T cell receptor (beta chain) was captured in a study of blood T cell repertoires in COVID-19. About the research overall: Acute and convalescent COVID-19 specimens originated in the United States, Italy and Spain. From T cells, B-cell-depleted T cells, or PBMCs came the material, which was cDNA or gDNA.

Per germline, CDR1 LNHDA and CDR2 SQIVND (reference sequence). V was pared by 3 bases and J by 7 bases, with 5 bases of the junction left unmatched. The CDR3 extends over 14 amino acids. Authors' analysis steps: By means of reference gene primer amplification, nucleated cell counts were estimated. The table came from immunoSEQ multiplex PCR; TCRdb's copy has only in-frame clones and leaves some out. D and trimming come from the DNA, and the V and J calls and clone size come from that table. The data hold roughly 160,000 clones, with 79% observed a single time. Seattle patient enrollment occurred during active infection, with longitudinal follow-up thereafter.

Sequencing was carried out using peripheral blood. V and J are TRBV19 and TRBJ2-3; TRBD2 agrees at 9 bases. The sequence derives from a woman aged 55 to 70 with COVID-19, enrolled during active disease. CDR3 in amino acids: CASSIGRGGNTQYF. For the CDR3, the DNA is TGTGCCAGTAGTATCGGGCGGGGGGGAAATACGCAGTATTTT. Full variable domain (rest looked up from reference TRBV19 and TRBJ2-3): DGGITQSPKYLFRKEGQNVTLSCEQNLNHDAMYWYRQDPGQGLRLIYYSQIVNDFQKGDIAEGYSVSREKKESFPLTVTSAQKNPTAFYLCASSIGRGGNTQYFGPGTRLTVL.